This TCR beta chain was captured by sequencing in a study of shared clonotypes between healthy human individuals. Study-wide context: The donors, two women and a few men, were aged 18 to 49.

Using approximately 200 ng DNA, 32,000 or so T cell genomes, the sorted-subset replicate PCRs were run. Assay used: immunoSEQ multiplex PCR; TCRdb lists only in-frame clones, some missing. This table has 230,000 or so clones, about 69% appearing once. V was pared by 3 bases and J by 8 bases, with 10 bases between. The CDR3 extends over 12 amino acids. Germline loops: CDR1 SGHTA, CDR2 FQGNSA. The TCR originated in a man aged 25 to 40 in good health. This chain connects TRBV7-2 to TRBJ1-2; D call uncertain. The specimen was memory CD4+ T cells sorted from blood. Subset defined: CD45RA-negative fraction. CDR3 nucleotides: TGTGCCAGCAGCTTTGAAAAGGGAGGCTACACCTTC. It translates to CASSFEKGGYTF.